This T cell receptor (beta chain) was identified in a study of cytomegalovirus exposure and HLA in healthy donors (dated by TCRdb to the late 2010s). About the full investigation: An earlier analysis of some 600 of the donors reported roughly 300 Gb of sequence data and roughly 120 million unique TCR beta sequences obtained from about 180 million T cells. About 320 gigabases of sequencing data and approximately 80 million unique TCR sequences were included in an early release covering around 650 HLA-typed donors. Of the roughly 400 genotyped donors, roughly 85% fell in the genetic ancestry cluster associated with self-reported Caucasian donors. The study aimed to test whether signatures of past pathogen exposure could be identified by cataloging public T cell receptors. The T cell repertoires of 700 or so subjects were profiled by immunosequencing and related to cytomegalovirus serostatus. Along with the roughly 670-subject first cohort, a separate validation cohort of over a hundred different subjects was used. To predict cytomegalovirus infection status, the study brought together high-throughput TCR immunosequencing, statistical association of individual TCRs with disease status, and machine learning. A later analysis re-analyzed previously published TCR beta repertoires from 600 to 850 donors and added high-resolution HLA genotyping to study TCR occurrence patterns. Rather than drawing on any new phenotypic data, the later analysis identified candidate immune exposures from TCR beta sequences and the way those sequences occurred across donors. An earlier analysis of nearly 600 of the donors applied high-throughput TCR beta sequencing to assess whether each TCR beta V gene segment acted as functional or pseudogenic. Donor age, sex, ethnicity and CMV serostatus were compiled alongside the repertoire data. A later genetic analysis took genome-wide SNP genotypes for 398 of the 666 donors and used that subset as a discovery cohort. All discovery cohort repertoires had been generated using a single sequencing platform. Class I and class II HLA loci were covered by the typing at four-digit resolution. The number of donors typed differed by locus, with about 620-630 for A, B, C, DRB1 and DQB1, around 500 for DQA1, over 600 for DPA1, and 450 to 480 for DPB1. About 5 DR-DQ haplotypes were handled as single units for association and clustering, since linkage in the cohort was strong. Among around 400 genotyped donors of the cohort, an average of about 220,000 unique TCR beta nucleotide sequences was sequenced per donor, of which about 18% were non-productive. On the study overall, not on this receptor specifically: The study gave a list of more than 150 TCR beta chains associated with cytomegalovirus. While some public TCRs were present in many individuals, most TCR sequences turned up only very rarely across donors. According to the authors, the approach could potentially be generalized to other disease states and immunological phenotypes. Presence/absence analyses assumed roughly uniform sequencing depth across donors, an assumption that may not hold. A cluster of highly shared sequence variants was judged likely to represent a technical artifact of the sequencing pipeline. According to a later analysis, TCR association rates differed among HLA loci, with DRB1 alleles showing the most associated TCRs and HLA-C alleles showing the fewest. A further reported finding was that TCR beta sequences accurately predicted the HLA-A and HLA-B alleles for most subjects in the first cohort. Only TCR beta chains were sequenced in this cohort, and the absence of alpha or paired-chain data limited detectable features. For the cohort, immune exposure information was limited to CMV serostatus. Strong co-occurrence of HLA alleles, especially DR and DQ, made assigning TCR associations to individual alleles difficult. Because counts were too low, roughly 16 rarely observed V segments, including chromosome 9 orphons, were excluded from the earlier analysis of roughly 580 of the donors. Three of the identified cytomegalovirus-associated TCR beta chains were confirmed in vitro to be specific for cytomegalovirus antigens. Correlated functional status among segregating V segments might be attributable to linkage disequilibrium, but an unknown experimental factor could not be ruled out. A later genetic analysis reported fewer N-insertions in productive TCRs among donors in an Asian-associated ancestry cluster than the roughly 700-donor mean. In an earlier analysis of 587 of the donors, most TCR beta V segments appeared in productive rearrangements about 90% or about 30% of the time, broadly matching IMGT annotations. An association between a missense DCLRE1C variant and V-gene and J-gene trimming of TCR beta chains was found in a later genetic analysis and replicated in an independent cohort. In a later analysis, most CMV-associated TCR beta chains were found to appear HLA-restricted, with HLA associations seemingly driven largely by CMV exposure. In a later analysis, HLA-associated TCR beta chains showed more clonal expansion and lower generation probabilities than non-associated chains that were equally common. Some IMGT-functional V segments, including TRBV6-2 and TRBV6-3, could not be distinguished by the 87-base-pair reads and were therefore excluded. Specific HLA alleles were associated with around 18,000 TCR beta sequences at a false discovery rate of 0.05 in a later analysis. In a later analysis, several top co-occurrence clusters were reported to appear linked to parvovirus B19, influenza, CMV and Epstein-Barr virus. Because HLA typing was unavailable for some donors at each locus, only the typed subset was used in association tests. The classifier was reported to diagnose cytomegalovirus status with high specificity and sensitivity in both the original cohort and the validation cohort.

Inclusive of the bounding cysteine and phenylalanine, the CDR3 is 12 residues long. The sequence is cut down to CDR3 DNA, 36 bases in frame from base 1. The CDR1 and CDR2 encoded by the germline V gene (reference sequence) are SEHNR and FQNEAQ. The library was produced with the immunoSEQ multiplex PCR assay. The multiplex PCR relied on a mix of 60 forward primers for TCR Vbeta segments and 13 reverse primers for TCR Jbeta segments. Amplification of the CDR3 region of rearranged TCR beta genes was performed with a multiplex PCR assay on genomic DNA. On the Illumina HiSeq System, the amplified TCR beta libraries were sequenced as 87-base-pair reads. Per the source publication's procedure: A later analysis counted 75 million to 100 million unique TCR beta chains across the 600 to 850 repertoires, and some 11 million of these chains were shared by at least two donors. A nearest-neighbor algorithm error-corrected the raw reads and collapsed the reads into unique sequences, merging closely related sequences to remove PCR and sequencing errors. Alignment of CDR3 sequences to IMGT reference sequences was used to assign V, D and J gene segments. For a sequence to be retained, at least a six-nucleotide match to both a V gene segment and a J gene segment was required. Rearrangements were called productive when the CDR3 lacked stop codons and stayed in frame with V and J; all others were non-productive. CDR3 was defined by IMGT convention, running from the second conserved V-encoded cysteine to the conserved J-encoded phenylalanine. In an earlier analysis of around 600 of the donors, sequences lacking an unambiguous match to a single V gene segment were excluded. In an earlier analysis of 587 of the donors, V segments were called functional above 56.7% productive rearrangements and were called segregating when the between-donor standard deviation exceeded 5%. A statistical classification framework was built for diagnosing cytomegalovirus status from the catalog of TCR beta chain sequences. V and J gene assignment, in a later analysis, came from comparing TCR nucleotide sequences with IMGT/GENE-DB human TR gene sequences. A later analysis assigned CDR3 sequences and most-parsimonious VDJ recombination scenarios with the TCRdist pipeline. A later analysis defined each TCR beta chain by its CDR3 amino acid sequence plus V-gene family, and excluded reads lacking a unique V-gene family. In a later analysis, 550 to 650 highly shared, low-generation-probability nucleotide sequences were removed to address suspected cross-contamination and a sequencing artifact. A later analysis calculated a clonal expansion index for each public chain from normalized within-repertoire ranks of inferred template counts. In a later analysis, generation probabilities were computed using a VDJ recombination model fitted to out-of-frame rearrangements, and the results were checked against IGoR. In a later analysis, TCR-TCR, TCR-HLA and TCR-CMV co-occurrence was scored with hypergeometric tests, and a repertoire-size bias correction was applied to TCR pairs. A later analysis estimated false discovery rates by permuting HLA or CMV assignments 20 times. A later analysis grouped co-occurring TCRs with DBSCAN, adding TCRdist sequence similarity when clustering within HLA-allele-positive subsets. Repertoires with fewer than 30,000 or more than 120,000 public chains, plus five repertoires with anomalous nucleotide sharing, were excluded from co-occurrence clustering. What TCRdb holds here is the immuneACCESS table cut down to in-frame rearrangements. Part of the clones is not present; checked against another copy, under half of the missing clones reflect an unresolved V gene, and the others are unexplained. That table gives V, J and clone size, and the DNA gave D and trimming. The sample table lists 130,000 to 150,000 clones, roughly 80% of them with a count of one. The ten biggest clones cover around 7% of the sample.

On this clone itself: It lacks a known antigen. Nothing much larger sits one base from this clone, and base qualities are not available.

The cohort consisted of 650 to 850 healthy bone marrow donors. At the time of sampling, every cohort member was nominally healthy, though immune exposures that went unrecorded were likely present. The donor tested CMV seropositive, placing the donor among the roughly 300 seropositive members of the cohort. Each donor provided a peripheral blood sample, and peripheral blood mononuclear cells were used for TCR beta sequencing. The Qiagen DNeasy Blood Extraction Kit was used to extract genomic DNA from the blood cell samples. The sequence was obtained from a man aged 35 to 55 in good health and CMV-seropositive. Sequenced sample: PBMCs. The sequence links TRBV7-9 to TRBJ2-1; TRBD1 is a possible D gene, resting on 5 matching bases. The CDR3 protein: CSNQGSYNEQFF. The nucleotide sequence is TGTTCCAATCAGGGATCCTACAATGAGCAGTTCTTC.